The next 15 T cell receptor beta chains were all read from a single sample in a study of glioma-infiltrating T cells after dendritic cell vaccination. Some clones are missing from TCRdb's copy, which holds only in-frame ones; the method was immunoSEQ multiplex PCR. The sample has about 92,000 clones; 80% to 90% are singletons. Material: blood, obtained before dendritic cell vaccination. The receptors shown here come from a human donor with glioblastoma.

V usage is TRBV6-1 and J usage is TRBJ2-7; 8 bases line up with TRBD1. Germline CDR1 and CDR2: MNHNS and SASEGT. The CDR3 is made up of 15 amino acids. V dropped 4 bases and J dropped 0; count of bases not matched to a gene: 5. This chain's CDR3 is CASSVPGQGSYEQYF. The DNA for the CDR3 is TGTGCCAGCAGTGTCCCAGGACAGGGCTCCTACGAGCAGTACTTC.

Here the CDR3 DNA reads TGTGCCAGCAGTTACGAGCGGGTCTCCTACGAGCAGTACTTC. It yields the protein CASSYERVSYEQYF. The chain recombines TRBV6-6 with TRBJ2-7, with TRBD2 as a possible D gene (6 bases). Germline V gene data show CDR1 as MNHNY and CDR2 as SVGAGI (reference sequence). The CDR3 has 14 residues. V dropped 2 bases and J dropped 0 bases, with 8 bases sitting between them.

V gene TRBV5-4 combines with J gene TRBJ2-5; 11 positions match TRBD2. This CDR3 region has 16 residues. V trimming: 5 bases; J trimming: 5 bases; junction bases outside the gene matches: 11. The germline gives CDR1 SGHNT, CDR2 YYREEE (reference sequence). CDR3 region: CASSYDSGRAWETQYF. CDR3 DNA: TGTGCCAGCAGTTACGATAGCGGGAGGGCCTGGGAGACCCAGTACTTC. Based on the CDR3 plus reference TRBV5-4 and TRBJ2-5, the full variable domain is ETGVTQSPTHLIKTRGQQVTLRCSSQSGHNTVSWYQQALGQGPQFIFQYYREEENGRGNFPPRFSGLQFPNYSSELNVNALELDDSALYLCASSYDSGRAWETQYFGPGTRLLVL.

The CDR3 loop is CASSNRDSSYNEQFF. DNA for the CDR3: TGTGCCAGCAGCAACCGGGACAGCTCCTACAATGAGCAGTTCTTC. V is TRBV4-2 and J is TRBJ2-1; 7 bases align to TRBD1. Germline values: CDR1 LGHNA, CDR2 YNFKEQ. CDR3 length: 15 amino acids. V shed 5 bases and J 0 bases; nucleotides not matched to a gene: 4.

This clone appeared a few times. The chain employs TRBV14 and TRBJ1-3, with D perhaps TRBD1 (6 bases). In germline, CDR1 is SGHDN, CDR2 FVKESK. V was clipped by 4 bases and J by 3 bases, with 13 bases between them. CDR3 length equals 15 residues. The CDR3 protein is CASSPGGGVGNTIYF. Here the CDR3 DNA reads TGTGCCAGCAGCCCCGGCGGGGGCGTTGGAAACACCATATATTTT.

The chain is built from TRBV5-6 and TRBJ2-7; 7 bases line up with TRBD1. CDR1 and CDR2 from the germline V gene are SGHDT and YYEEEE. CDR3 length: 14 residues. The ends lost 0 bases at V and 1 base at J; junction bases unmatched: 1. The CDR3 bases are TGTGCCAGCAGCTTGGGGGACAGTTCCTACGAGCAGTACTTC. This translates into CASSLGDSSYEQYF.

The chain carries TRBV7-3 and TRBJ2-5; 13 bases match TRBD2. CDR3 length equals 16 residues. CDR1 SGHTA and CDR2 FQGTGA come from the germline V gene. Losses at the gene ends were 5 bases for V and 7 bases for J; bases not matched to a gene: 10. Here the CDR3 DNA reads TGTGCCAGCAGCGCCCTAACTAGCGGGAGGGCCCCGACCCAGTACTTC. Its protein is CASSALTSGRAPTQYF. The variable domain in full, with the rest retrieved from reference TRBV7-3 and TRBJ2-5, is GAGVSQTPSNKVTEKGKYVELRCDPISGHTALYWYRQSLGQGPEFLIYFQGTGAADDSGLPNDRFFAVRPEGSVSTLKIQRTERGDSAVYLCASSALTSGRAPTQYFGPGTRLLVL.

V is TRBV9 and J is TRBJ2-1; TRBD2 aligns across 15 bases. Germline V lookup: CDR1 SGDLS, CDR2 YYNGEE. Trimming at V came to 4 bases and at J to 9 bases, leaving 5 bases not matched to a gene. The CDR3 covers 15 residues. The CDR3: CASSIRTSGGAEQFF. In nucleotides, the CDR3 is TGTGCCAGCAGCATTAGGACTAGCGGGGGGGCTGAGCAGTTCTTC.

Comment on this clone: Relative to the germline gene, one junction end is altered; a read error may explain this. The chain recombines TRBV6-5 with TRBJ1-1; D may be TRBD1 (5 bases). In germline, CDR1 is MNHEY, CDR2 SVGAGI. The CDR3 spans 14 residues. CDR3 region: CACRERTPNTEAFF. The CDR3 DNA sequence: TGTGCCTGCAGGGAGAGAACCCCGAACACTGAAGCTTTCTTT.

The sample holds one count of this clone. This sequence joins TRBV5-1 and TRBJ2-1; perhaps TRBD2 as D (6 bases). CDR1 is SGHRS, CDR2 YFSETQ, per germline. V gave up 0 bases and J gave up 7 bases, with 11 bases separating them. This CDR3 is 14 amino acids long. In DNA form, the CDR3 reads TGCGCCAGCAGCTTGGCCGGGGGTATTAATGAGCAGTTCTTC. Protein sequence: CASSLAGGINEQFF.

V and J are TRBV19 and TRBJ1-1; 9 bases are shared with TRBD1. CDR3 length: 18 amino acids. The germline CDR1 and CDR2 sequences are LNHDA and SQIVND (reference sequence). Trimming took 0 bases from V and 4 from J; bases not matched to a gene: 12. The CDR3: CASSIDAGTGSIFTEAFF. CDR3 DNA sequence: TGTGCCAGTAGTATAGATGCCGGGACAGGGTCAATATTCACTGAAGCTTTCTTT.

The J gene is TRBJ2-5, the V gene TRBV30; 10 positions match TRBD1. The CDR3 consists of 15 residues. From germline, CDR1 is GTSNPN and CDR2 SVGIG (reference sequence). Unmatched junction bases numbered 7, after V lost 1 base and J lost 5 bases. CDR3 nucleotide sequence: TGTGCCTGGAGTGCAGGACAGGGGGTGGTTGAGACCCAGTACTTC. Its protein is CAWSAGQGVVETQYF.

The rearrangement joins TRBV10-3 to TRBJ2-6; D call uncertain. The CDR3 covers 13 residues. Germline V gene data show CDR1 as ENHRY and CDR2 as SYGVKD. V was shortened by 6 bases and J by 4 bases, with 7 bases between the two germline ends. The CDR3 nucleotides are TGTGCCATCAGCGCTGGCGGGGCCAACGTCCTGACTTTC. The encoded protein is CAISAGGANVLTF.

This clone appeared once. This chain links TRBV6-1 with TRBJ1-1; 9 bases match TRBD1. Germline CDR1 reads MNHNS; CDR2 reads SASEGT. After removal of 6 bases from V and 0 bases from J, the junction contained 5 bases not matched to a gene. The CDR3 is 15 amino acids. CDR3 nucleotides: TGTGCCAGCAGGTGGACAGGGGAGGTGAACACTGAAGCTTTCTTT. Residues: CASRWTGEVNTEAFF.

The genes are TRBV28 and TRBJ1-5, with D unclear. This CDR3 has 12 amino acids. Germline-derived CDR1 and CDR2 are MDHEN and SYDVKM. Deletions cut 6 bases from V and 2 bases from J, with 5 bases between. In DNA form, the CDR3 reads TGTGCCAGCAGATCCGGCAATCAGCCCCAGCATTTT. This sequence encodes CASRSGNQPQHF.